These 24 T cell receptor beta chains were all obtained from the same sample, sequenced in a study of T cell repertoires in cytomegalovirus infection. No antigens are known for them. TCRdb re-derived calls from the reads in MiXCR, one entry per CDR3 protein. The sample has about 920,000 distinct CDR3 sequences, roughly a third seen once. Sequencing was performed on cultured CD8+ T cells from PBMCs, taken from culture after CMV antigen stimulation. Every receptor here comes from a human donor in good health (CMV status not recorded). Some clones in this sample may be carry-over from other donors' samples.

To note about this clonotype: A much larger clone lies one base from this, so it may be a read error. V usage is TRBV7-2 and J usage is TRBJ2-7; TRBD2 agrees at 8 bases. The CDR3 totals 15 residues. Germline CDR1 reads SGHTA; CDR2 reads FQGNSA. CDR3 protein: CVSSLRGAGSYEQYF. The CDR3 DNA reads as TGTGTCAGCAGCTTGCGGGGGGCAGGCTCCTACGAGCAGTACTTC.

The rearrangement uses TRBV12-3 or TRBV12-4 and TRBJ1-3; D gene unclear. V lost 1 base and J 0 bases, leaving 10 bases between the germline ends. The CDR3 length is 16 residues. In DNA, the CDR3 is TGTGCCAGCAGTTTAGAGGTCCCCGGCTCTGGAAACACCATATATTTT. Its translation is CASSLEVPGSGNTIYF.

The CDR3 sequence: CASRVGLANTDTQYF. As DNA, the CDR3 is TGTGCCAGCAGGGTGGGACTAGCGAACACAGATACGCAGTATTTT. The chain has TRBV7-9 and TRBJ2-3, with 10 bases lining up with TRBD2. V lost 6 bases and J lost 2; bases outside the gene matches: 5. The CDR3 is made up of 15 amino acids. In germline, CDR1 is SEHNR, CDR2 FQNEAQ (reference sequence).

The rearrangement joins TRBV19 to TRBJ1-1, with D hard to call. Germline CDR1 and CDR2: LNHDA and SQIVND (reference sequence). The V and J ends lost 3 bases and 5 bases respectively, with 13 bases between them. CDR3 length: 14 amino acids. As DNA, the CDR3 is TGTGCCAGTAGTATTAAGTCGAGGGTGACTGAAGCTTTCTTT. It specifies CASSIKSRVTEAFF.

This clonotype has only a few counts. This chain uses TRBV7-6 with TRBJ2-5; 8 bases agree with TRBD2. Losses at the gene ends were 2 bases for V and 5 bases for J; bases not matched to a gene: 13. Germline assignment: CDR1 SGHVS and CDR2 FNYEAQ. This CDR3 contains 17 residues. CDR3 sequence (DNA): TGTGCCAGCAGCTTATCGGACCCAGCGGGGGCCAGGGAGACCCAGTACTTC. The encoded protein is CASSLSDPAGARETQYF.

This clonotype was recorded at least ten times. The genes are TRBV9 and TRBJ1-1, with D uncertain. Between the trimmed V and J ends, which lost 7 bases and 4 bases, there was a span of 11 bases. The germline CDR1 and CDR2 sequences are SGDLS and YYNGEE. This CDR3 comprises 12 residues. CDR3 loop: CASSRSPTEAFF. CDR3 sequence (DNA): TGTGCCAGCTCCCGGTCACCCACTGAAGCTTTCTTT. The whole variable domain, remainder taken from reference TRBV9 and TRBJ1-1, is DSGVTQTPKHLITATGQRVTLRCSPRSGDLSVYWYQQSLDQGLQFLIQYYNGEERAKGNILERFSAQQFPDLHSELNLSSLELGDSALYFCASSRSPTEAFFGQGTRLTVV.

The J gene is TRBJ2-1, the V gene TRBV28; D is ambiguous. V dropped 8 bases and J dropped 4 bases, with 9 bases sitting between them. The length of the CDR3 is 12 residues. Germline-derived CDR1 and CDR2 are MDHEN and SYDVKM. CDR3 protein: CASLSRYNEQFF. The CDR3 DNA reads TGTGCCAGCCTATCGAGGTACAATGAGCAGTTCTTC.

The CDR3 is CAIPSRDGDYGYTF. The CDR3 bases are TGTGCCATCCCCTCGCGGGATGGGGACTATGGCTACACCTTC. The chain employs TRBV10-3 and TRBJ1-2; the D is unclear. The CDR3 covers 14 residues. Trimming took 8 bases from V and 3 from J, leaving 16 bases between them. CDR1 and CDR2 from the germline V gene are ENHRY and SYGVKD.

This clonotype was picked up one time. CDR3 protein: CAISPDRDNQPQHF. As DNA, the CDR3 is TGTGCCATCAGCCCTGACAGGGACAATCAGCCCCAGCATTTT. This chain uses TRBV10-3 with TRBJ1-5; 7 bases map to TRBD1. CDR3 length: 14 amino acids. Germline V gene data show CDR1 as ENHRY and CDR2 as SYGVKD. The trim removed 6 bases at V and 3 bases at J, leaving 5 bases unmatched.

This clonotype was observed a handful of times. This sequence joins TRBV28 and TRBJ1-2; tentatively, D is TRBD1 (5 bases). The germline gives CDR1 MDHEN, CDR2 SYDVKM. This CDR3 spans 14 amino acids. Trimming shortened V by 6 bases and J by 6 bases, and 17 bases separated the two germline ends. DNA for the CDR3: TGTGCCAGCAGAAATTCGAGGGGCGCGGATGGCTACACCTTC. Encoded protein: CASRNSRGADGYTF.

This clonotype was picked up many times. The genes are TRBV7-2 and TRBJ2-5; 11 nucleotides line up with TRBD1. V trimming: 5 bases; J trimming: 4 bases; junction bases outside the gene matches: 6. Germline V gene sequence: CDR1 SGHTA, CDR2 FQGNSA. The CDR3 totals 15 residues. This CDR3 is CASSPDRGRSETQYF. The CDR3 nucleotides read TGTGCCAGCAGCCCGGACAGGGGGCGCTCAGAGACCCAGTACTTC. The variable domain in full, with the rest retrieved from reference TRBV7-2 and TRBJ2-5, is GAGVSQSPSNKVTEKGKDVELRCDPISGHTALYWYRQSLGQGLEFLIYFQGNSAPDKSGLPSDRFSAERTGGSVSTLTIQRTQQEDSAVYLCASSPDRGRSETQYFGPGTRLLVL.

The rearrangement joins TRBV6-4 to TRBJ2-3; a weak D match, TRBD2 (7 bases). CDR3 length equals 18 residues. The germline CDR1 and CDR2 sequences are MRHNA and SNTAGT. V lost 3 bases and J lost 0, with 19 bases in between. CDR3 loop: CASSEGGGRASSTDTQYF. The CDR3 bases are TGTGCCAGCAGTGAAGGGGGGGGACGAGCCTCTAGCACAGATACGCAGTATTTT.

V and J are TRBV10-3 and TRBJ2-7; either TRBD1 or TRBD2 may supply D (5 bases each). Germline-derived CDR1 and CDR2 are ENHRY and SYGVKD. V gave up 6 bases and J gave up 2 bases, with 14 bases separating them. The CDR3 sequence is 14 residues long. CDR3 region: CAIRVSGTTYEQYF. The CDR3 nucleotides are TGTGCCATCAGGGTTTCCGGGACGACCTACGAGCAGTACTTC.

The rearrangement joins TRBV20-1 to TRBJ2-2; 11 nucleotides agree with TRBD1. Losses at the gene ends were 1 base for V and 1 base for J; bases not matched to a gene: 5. The CDR3 sequence is 17 residues long. Germline CDR1 DFQATT, CDR2 SNEGSKA (reference sequence). CDR3 residues: CSARGTGGWGNTGELFF. The CDR3 DNA reads as TGCAGTGCTAGAGGGACAGGGGGCTGGGGGAACACCGGGGAGCTGTTTTTT.

There are many counts of this clonotype. The gene calls are TRBV7-8 and TRBJ2-7, with 8 bases that match TRBD1. From germline, CDR1 is SGHVS and CDR2 FQNEAQ. The CDR3 contains 14 residues. V gave up 5 bases and J gave up 2 bases; unmatched junction bases: 5. CDR3 in DNA: TGTGCCAGCAGCCGTCGGACAGGGACCTACGAGCAGTACGTC. It codes for CASSRRTGTYEQYV.

This clonotype was seen ten or more times. This sequence joins TRBV4-1 and TRBJ1-4; D ambiguous. V was trimmed by 2 bases and J by 4 bases, leaving 17 bases between them. Looked up from germline, CDR1 is MGHRA and CDR2 is YSYEKL. The CDR3 contains 17 residues. CDR3 sequence reads: CASSQLGPDTYNEKLFF. The CDR3 DNA follows: TGCGCCAGCAGCCAACTAGGACCGGATACTTATAATGAAAAACTGTTTTTT.

This chain uses TRBV6-5 with TRBJ2-3, with TRBD2 identical over 9 bases. The CDR3 is 13 residues long. Germline V gene sequence: CDR1 MNHEY, CDR2 SVGAGI. V trimming: 7 bases; J trimming: 4 bases; junction bases outside the gene matches: 3. The CDR3 DNA sequence: TGTGCCAGCACCGGGACTAGCTCAGATACGCAGTATTTT. Protein product: CASTGTSSDTQYF.

V is TRBV7-6 and J is TRBJ2-2; 7 nucleotides match TRBD2. Germline V gene data show CDR1 as SGHVS and CDR2 as FNYEAQ. The CDR3 spans 13 residues. The CDR3 nucleotides read TGTGTCTTGGGACTACCGAACACCGGGGAGCTGTTTTTT. Amino acid sequence: CVLGLPNTGELFF.

V and J are TRBV7-9 and TRBJ1-5; D might be TRBD1 (5 bases). V dropped 7 bases and J dropped 1 base, with 11 bases sitting between them. Germline assignment: CDR1 SEHNR and CDR2 FQNEAQ (reference sequence). This CDR3 has 14 residues. CDR3 region: CASTSGGSNQPQHF. CDR3 nucleotide sequence: TGTGCCAGCACCTCGGGGGGGAGCAATCAGCCCCAGCATTTT.

The gene calls are TRBV19 and TRBJ1-4, with 9 bases lining up with TRBD1. The germline V gene has CDR1 LNHDA and CDR2 SQIVND (reference sequence). V lost 10 bases, J lost 5 bases, and 5 bases stayed unmatched. CDR3 length: 13 residues. As DNA, the CDR3 is TGTGCCACCCCGGGACAGGGAAATGAAAAACTGTTTTTT. Its translation is CATPGQGNEKLFF.

This chain links TRBV14 with TRBJ2-5; no firm D call. CDR1 is SGHDN and CDR2 is FVKESK in the germline V gene. This CDR3 has 14 residues. Trimming shortened V by 2 bases and J by 2 bases, and 9 bases separated the two germline ends. In nucleotides, the CDR3 is TGTGCCAGCAGCCAAAGGAGACGGCAAGAGACCCAGTACTTC. It yields the protein CASSQRRRQETQYF.

This clonotype was seen a handful of times. The DNA for the CDR3 is TGTGCCAGTAGCTTCGTATATCTTTCTTCGTTCGGGGAAAATGAAAAACTGTTTTTT. It specifies CASSFVYLSSFGENEKLFF. The chain recombines TRBV19 with TRBJ1-4, with D hard to call. Germline V gene data show CDR1 as LNHDA and CDR2 as SQIVND (reference sequence). Deletions cut 6 bases from V and 5 bases from J, with 28 bases between. The CDR3 spans 19 residues.

This chain links TRBV19 with TRBJ1-5, with 8 positions matching TRBD1. Germline V lookup: CDR1 LNHDA, CDR2 SQIVND (reference sequence). The CDR3 has 15 residues. V trimming: 5 bases; J trimming: 3 bases; junction bases outside the gene matches: 6. CDR3 bases: TGTGCCAGTAGTGCCGGACAGGGTCTCAATCAGCCCCAGCATTTT. Its protein is CASSAGQGLNQPQHF. Filled out from reference TRBV19 and TRBJ1-5, the complete variable domain reads DGGITQSPKYLFRKEGQNVTLSCEQNLNHDAMYWYRQDPGQGLRLIYYSQIVNDFQKGDIAEGYSVSREKKESFPLTVTSAQKNPTAFYLCASSAGQGLNQPQHFGDGTRLSIL.

The chain links TRBV29-1 to TRBJ2-1; D is possibly TRBD2 (7 bases). Deletions cut 3 bases from V and 8 bases from J, with 11 bases between. Germline V gene sequence: CDR1 SQVTM, CDR2 ANQGSEA. The CDR3 loop spans 12 amino acids. In nucleotides, the CDR3 is TGCAGCGTTGATATCGGGGGGCATGAGCAGTTCTTC. It encodes CSVDIGGHEQFF.